These 28 T cell receptor beta chains came from one sample sequenced in a study of cytomegalovirus exposure and HLA in healthy donors (dated by TCRdb to 2015 to 2018). The library was built by means of the immunoSEQ multiplex PCR assay. TCRdb took this table from immuneACCESS and kept in-frame rearrangements with V and J called. Such tables lack part of the clones; where checked against another copy, unresolved V genes explain under half of the gap, and the rest is unexplained. The sample profile shows over 90,000 clones; roughly 95% of them were found once. Of the sample, 0.85% to 0.95% is held by the ten largest clones. Sample: PBMCs. The receptors derive from a woman aged 18-29 years in good health and CMV-seronegative.

The rearrangement joins TRBV19 to TRBJ1-2; D might be TRBD1 (5 bases). CDR1 and CDR2 (germline): LNHDA, SQIVND (reference sequence). This CDR3 spans 16 amino acids. Trimming pared 10 bases from V and 0 bases from J, leaving 21 bases between. The CDR3 DNA is TGTGCCACCCTAAGGAAGGAGGGACCTTCTAACTATGGCTACACCTTC. It codes for CATLRKEGPSNYGYTF.

This rearrangement joins TRBV9 to TRBJ2-1; TRBD1 agrees at 11 bases. In germline, CDR1 is SGDLS, CDR2 YYNGEE. V lost 4 bases, J lost 5 bases, and 5 bases stayed unmatched. The CDR3 runs 15 residues. CDR3 nucleotides: TGTGCCAGCAGCCTCGGGACAGGGGGTAACAATGAGCAGTTCTTC. Translating it yields CASSLGTGGNNEQFF.

This chain connects TRBV5-1 to TRBJ2-5; D is perhaps TRBD1 (6 bases). The ends were cut back, 3 bases at V and 1 base at J, with 10 bases in the middle. This CDR3 has 14 residues. CDR1 is SGHRS and CDR2 is YFSETQ in the germline V gene. The CDR3 DNA follows: TGCGCCAGCAGCTCCGGGACACTCCAAGAGACCCAGTACTTC. Its translation: CASSSGTLQETQYF.

The V gene is TRBV27, the J gene TRBJ2-1, with a weak D call TRBD1 (7 bases). The germline gives CDR1 MNHEY, CDR2 SMNVEV (reference sequence). Trimming shortened V by 5 bases and J by 3 bases, and 11 bases separated the two germline ends. The CDR3 covers 14 residues. The CDR3 protein is CASSGGGVYNEQFF. The CDR3 nucleotides read TGTGCCAGCAGTGGAGGGGGCGTCTACAATGAGCAGTTCTTC.

This CDR3 reads CASTHPLQGRDTEAFF. In DNA form, the CDR3 reads TGTGCCAGCACACATCCTCTGCAGGGGAGAGACACTGAAGCTTTCTTT. The V gene is TRBV9, the J gene TRBJ1-1; D possibly corresponds to TRBD1 (6 bases). The CDR3 covers 16 residues. Germline V lookup: CDR1 SGDLS, CDR2 YYNGEE. The V end lost 6 bases, the J end lost 3 bases, and 21 bases lay between the germline ends.

V usage is TRBV6-5 and J usage is TRBJ1-4, with D perhaps matching TRBD1 (6 bases). Germline lookup yields CDR1 MNHEY and CDR2 SVGAGI. Trimming shortened V by 7 bases and J by 10 bases, and 22 bases separated the two germline ends. The CDR3 extends over 15 amino acids. CDR3 nucleotides: TGTGCCAGCATTGCAGGGGAGGGGAGGTTCGGAAAACTGTTTTTT. This codes for CASIAGEGRFGKLFF.

The gene calls are TRBV12-5 and TRBJ1-1; D ambiguous. The germline gives CDR1 LGHNT, CDR2 FRNRAP. Trimming pared 0 bases from V and 8 bases from J, leaving 16 bases between. The CDR3 sequence is 15 residues long. The CDR3 sequence: CASGLVSPRPIEAFF. CDR3 DNA sequence: TGTGCTAGTGGTTTGGTAAGCCCCCGCCCGATAGAAGCTTTCTTT. Using reference TRBV12-5 and TRBJ1-1 for the parts outside the CDR3, the full variable domain is DARVTQTPRHKVTEMGQEVTMRCQPILGHNTVFWYRQTMMQGLELLAYFRNRAPLDDSGMPKDRFSAEMPDATLATLKIQPSEPRDSAVYFCASGLVSPRPIEAFFGQGTRLTVV.

The gene calls are TRBV5-1 and TRBJ2-7; perhaps TRBD1 as D (5 bases). Germline V gives CDR1 SGHRS, CDR2 YFSETQ. V gave up 2 bases and J gave up 3 bases, with 15 bases separating them. This CDR3 is 15 amino acids long. This chain's CDR3 is CASSLAGAIVYEQYF. CDR3 DNA: TGCGCCAGCAGCTTAGCTGGGGCCATCGTCTACGAGCAGTACTTC. The variable domain in full, with the rest retrieved from reference TRBV5-1 and TRBJ2-7, is KAGVTQTPRYLIKTRGQQVTLSCSPISGHRSVSWYQQTPGQGLQFLFEYFSETQRNKGNFPGRFSGRQFSNSRSEMNVSTLELGDSALYLCASSLAGAIVYEQYFGPGTRLTVT.

The genes are TRBV29-1 and TRBJ2-7; 9 nucleotides agree with TRBD1. This CDR3 has 14 residues. The ends lost 6 bases at V and 3 bases at J; junction bases unmatched: 9. Germline values: CDR1 SQVTM, CDR2 ANQGSEA. CDR3: CSVKQGAMGYEQYF. DNA of the CDR3: TGCAGCGTCAAACAGGGGGCAATGGGCTACGAGCAGTACTTC.

V usage is TRBV12-5 and J usage is TRBJ1-5, with D uncertain. The ends were cut back, 4 bases at V and 5 bases at J, with 9 bases in the middle. CDR3 length: 13 amino acids. Germline V gene lookup returns CDR1 LGHNT and CDR2 FRNRAP. CDR3 DNA: TGTGCTAGTGGTTCCAGGTTTGATCAGCCCCAGCATTTT. This sequence encodes CASGSRFDQPQHF.

The chain joins TRBV6-1 to TRBJ2-5; D possibly corresponds to TRBD2 (6 bases). Trimming stripped 2 bases from V and 7 bases from J, with 14 bases between. Germline V lookup: CDR1 MNHNS, CDR2 SASEGT. CDR3 length equals 14 residues. The DNA for the CDR3 is TGTGCCAGCAGTGAACGGGACTGGGATGGGACCCAGTACTTC. This sequence encodes CASSERDWDGTQYF.

The V and J genes are TRBV9 and TRBJ2-7; possibly TRBD2 for D (6 bases). Germline V lookup: CDR1 SGDLS, CDR2 YYNGEE. There are 14 residues in the CDR3. V dropped 2 bases and J dropped 1 base, with 10 bases sitting between them. CDR3 in amino acids: CASSVGLTSYEQYF. The CDR3 DNA reads TGTGCCAGCAGCGTGGGACTTACGTCCTACGAGCAGTACTTC.

The rearrangement links TRBV9 to TRBJ2-1; 9 bases align to TRBD2. The CDR3 contains 17 residues. Germline trimming cut 0 bases from V and 9 bases from J; bases unmatched to any gene: 13. Per germline, CDR1 SGDLS and CDR2 YYNGEE. CDR3 DNA: TGTGCCAGCAGCGTAGTTGCGGGGGGGCTGGTTCGGAGTGAGCAGTTCTTC. It is translated as CASSVVAGGLVRSEQFF.

The chain uses TRBV19 and TRBJ2-3; 9 bases agree with TRBD1. The germline gives CDR1 LNHDA, CDR2 SQIVND (reference sequence). The CDR3 is 16 residues long. J lost 4 bases, V lost 4 bases, and 9 bases had no gene match. In DNA form, the CDR3 reads TGTGCCAGTAGTAAACCGGGACAGGGTAGTGCAGATACGCAGTATTTT. This encodes CASSKPGQGSADTQYF.

The chain combines TRBV5-4 with TRBJ2-7, with a tentative D call TRBD2 (5 bases). The CDR3 sequence is 12 residues long. Between the trimmed V and J ends, which lost 3 bases and 6 bases, there was a span of 10 bases. Per germline, CDR1 SGHNT and CDR2 YYREEE (reference sequence). In DNA form, the CDR3 reads TGTGCCAGCAGCTCCCGGGGTCCCGAGCAGTACTTC. Residues: CASSSRGPEQYF. Supplemented by reference TRBV5-4 and TRBJ2-7, the full variable domain reads ETGVTQSPTHLIKTRGQQVTLRCSSQSGHNTVSWYQQALGQGPQFIFQYYREEENGRGNFPPRFSGLQFPNYSSELNVNALELDDSALYLCASSSRGPEQYFGPGTRLTVT.

This chain connects TRBV2 to TRBJ1-5, with 11 bases aligning to TRBD1. The CDR3 totals 15 residues. Germline V CDR1 and CDR2: SNHLY, FYNNEI. Trimming cost V 4 bases and J 5 bases; bases outside gene matches: 4. The CDR3 protein is CASSGTGGSYQPQHF. The CDR3 DNA reads as TGTGCCAGCAGTGGGACAGGGGGCAGCTATCAGCCCCAGCATTTT.

The chain combines TRBV9 with TRBJ2-7; TRBD1 aligns across 7 bases. V trimming: 4 bases; J trimming: 0 bases; junction bases outside the gene matches: 10. CDR1 and CDR2 from the germline V gene are SGDLS and YYNGEE. The CDR3 length is 16 residues. CDR3 sequence: CASSPSDRPGSYEQYF. CDR3 DNA: TGTGCCAGCAGCCCGTCGGACAGGCCTGGCTCCTACGAGCAGTACTTC.

This rearrangement joins TRBV7-9 to TRBJ2-7, with 12 bases that match TRBD1. Germline CDR1 SEHNR, CDR2 FQNEAQ (reference sequence). The trim removed 5 bases at V and 3 bases at J, leaving 8 bases unmatched. The CDR3 contains 16 residues. The CDR3 DNA reads TGTGCCAGCAGCCGGGACAGGGGGCGTAGTAGCTACGAGCAGTACTTC. Translation: CASSRDRGRSSYEQYF.

The chain is built from TRBV14 and TRBJ2-7; 10 positions agree with TRBD1. The V gene end was trimmed by 4 bases and the J gene end by 3 bases; junction bases not matched to a gene: 12. Germline V gene data show CDR1 as SGHDN and CDR2 as FVKESK. The CDR3 runs 17 residues. The CDR3 region has the DNA TGTGCCAGCAGCCTCTCTTTTGGGACAGGGGTCTTCTACGAGCAGTACTTC. Translation: CASSLSFGTGVFYEQYF.

This rearrangement joins TRBV6-1 to TRBJ1-2; 9 bases are a match to TRBD1. The V gene end was trimmed by 6 bases and the J gene end by 6 bases; junction bases not matched to a gene: 11. The CDR3 has 15 amino acids. CDR1 MNHNS and CDR2 SASEGT come from the germline V gene. CDR3 in DNA: TGTGCCAGCAGACTTCGTAGGACAGGGGTTGATGGCTACACCTTC. Translated: CASRLRRTGVDGYTF.

As for this clone: Mismatch with germline at one junction end may stem from a read error. This chain uses TRBV30 with TRBJ2-5; perhaps D is TRBD1 or TRBD2 (5 bases each). CDR1 GTSNPN and CDR2 SVGIG come from the germline V gene (reference sequence). The CDR3 runs 14 residues. CDR3 amino acids: CAGSLDKLRETQYF. The CDR3 DNA is TGTGCCGGGAGTCTGGACAAGTTAAGAGAGACCCAGTACTTC.

The chain has TRBV19 and TRBJ1-1, with TRBD1 matching 8 bases. Germline V gene sequence: CDR1 LNHDA, CDR2 SQIVND (reference sequence). The CDR3 totals 13 residues. V dropped 9 bases and J dropped 0; count of bases not matched to a gene: 3. CDR3 protein: CASRTGMNTEAFF. CDR3 nucleotide sequence: TGTGCCAGCCGGACAGGGATGAACACTGAAGCTTTCTTT.

This clone was recorded once. The chain couples TRBV21-1 to TRBJ2-7; the table's TRBD1 call for D was not verified on the DNA. TRBV21-1 is labeled a pseudogene. CDR3 length: 14 amino acids. This CDR3 reads CASTLDRGRAGQYF. The CDR3 bases are TGTGCCAGCACCTTAGACAGGGGGCGAGCAGGGCAGTACTTC.

The J gene is TRBJ2-7, the V gene TRBV5-1, with 9 bases fitting TRBD1. Trimming at V came to 2 bases and at J to 3 bases, leaving 9 bases not matched to a gene. Per the germline V gene, CDR1 is SGHRS and CDR2 is YFSETQ. The CDR3 extends over 16 amino acids. This CDR3 is CASSFGGGQGHYEQYF. CDR3 DNA: TGCGCCAGCAGCTTCGGTGGGGGACAGGGCCACTACGAGCAGTACTTC.

This chain links TRBV5-1 with TRBJ1-4, with 9 bases aligning to TRBD1. J was trimmed by 7 bases and V by 6 bases; bases with no gene match: 7. CDR1 and CDR2 (germline): SGHRS, YFSETQ. This CDR3 has 14 residues. CDR3 coding DNA: TGCGCCAGCACCCGGGACAGGGAAAGTGAAAAACTGTTTTTT. Translated: CASTRDRESEKLFF. The full variable domain, in which reference TRBV5-1 and TRBJ1-4 provide the parts outside the CDR3, is KAGVTQTPRYLIKTRGQQVTLSCSPISGHRSVSWYQQTPGQGLQFLFEYFSETQRNKGNFPGRFSGRQFSNSRSEMNVSTLELGDSALYLCASTRDRESEKLFFGSGTQLSVL.

This chain links TRBV10-3 with TRBJ2-3; no reliable D call. V was shortened by 2 bases and J by 2 bases, with 11 bases between the two germline ends. Germline lookup yields CDR1 ENHRY and CDR2 SYGVKD. The CDR3 is 15 residues long. For the CDR3, the DNA is TGTGCCATCAGTGAGGCATACAGTAACACAGATACGCAGTATTTT. This encodes CAISEAYSNTDTQYF.

The genes are TRBV6-1 and TRBJ2-7; 12 bases match TRBD1. CDR3 length equals 15 residues. Germline V CDR1 and CDR2: MNHNS, SASEGT. J lost 5 bases, V lost 7 bases, and 9 bases had no gene match. In DNA, the CDR3 is TGTGCCAGCATTTTAGGGACAGGGGGCTATCACGAGCAGTACTTC. This encodes CASILGTGGYHEQYF.

This sequence joins TRBV6-5 and TRBJ2-3; possibly TRBD1 for D (5 bases). V was cut by 2 bases and J by 0 bases, with 9 bases left in between. CDR1 and CDR2 (germline): MNHEY, SVGAGI. The CDR3 is made up of 15 amino acids. CDR3 residues: CASSYGALSTDTQYF. For the CDR3, the DNA is TGTGCCAGCAGTTACGGGGCCCTTAGCACAGATACGCAGTATTTT.